The clone carrying this T cell receptor (beta chain) appeared a few times. Antigen: not known. This sample stems from a study of T cell clonotyping in hematopoietic cell transplantation. The study, taken as a whole, reports: Recipient TCR diversity dropped after transplant; expanded clonotypes rose from day 30 to 180. Cells were unsorted, so CD4 and CD8 contributions were not separated. Few recipient clonotypes overlapped donors; over 95% were de novo at given depth.

Germline trimming cut 5 bases from V and 1 base from J; bases unmatched to any gene: 10. This CDR3 region has 16 residues. In germline, CDR1 is MDHEN, CDR2 SYDVKM. Clones were read by immunoSEQ multiplex PCR, and TCRdb kept only the in-frame ones, dropping some. The sample has nearly 70,000 clones, roughly 94% seen once; the top ten hold around 1.6%. This TCR was sampled from a man over 45 in good health. Some clones in this sample may be carry-over from other donors' samples. The chain carries TRBV28 and TRBJ1-1, with 7 bases matching TRBD1. The sequencing input was peripheral blood mononuclear cells. CDR3 sequence (DNA): TGTGCCAGCAGTCCATGGGACAGCAAGGCGAACACTGAAGCTTTCTTT. Encoded protein: CASSPWDSKANTEAFF. Together with reference TRBV28 and TRBJ1-1, the CDR3 gives the full variable domain: DVKVTQSSRYLVKRTGEKVFLECVQDMDHENMFWYRQDPGLGLRLIYFSYDVKMKEKGDIPEGYSVSREKKERFSLILESASTNQTSMYLCASSPWDSKANTEAFFGQGTRLTVV.